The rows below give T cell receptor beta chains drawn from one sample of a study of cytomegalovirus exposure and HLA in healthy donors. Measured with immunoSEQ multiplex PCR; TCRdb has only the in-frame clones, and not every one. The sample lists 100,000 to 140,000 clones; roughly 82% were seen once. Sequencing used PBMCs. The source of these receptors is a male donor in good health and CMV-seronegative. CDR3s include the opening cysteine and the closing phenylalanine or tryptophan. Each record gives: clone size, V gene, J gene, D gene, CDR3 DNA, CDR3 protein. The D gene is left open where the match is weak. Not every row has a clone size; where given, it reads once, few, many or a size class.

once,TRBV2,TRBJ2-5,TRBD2,TGTGCCAGCAGCGGACTAGAGGGAGAGACCCAGTACTTC,CASSGLEGETQYF
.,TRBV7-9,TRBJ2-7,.,TGTGCCAGCAGCTTAGGGCGTACAGGGAACTACGAGCAGTACTTC,CASSLGRTGNYEQYF
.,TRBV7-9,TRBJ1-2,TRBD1,TGTGCCAGCAGCCGAAGGGGACAGGGCTATGGCTACACCTTC,CASSRRGQGYGYTF
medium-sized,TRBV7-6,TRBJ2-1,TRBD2,TGTGCCAGCAGCCCACCGACTAGCTCCAATGAGCAGTTCTTC,CASSPPTSSNEQFF
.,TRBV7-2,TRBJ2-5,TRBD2,TGTGCCAGCAGCTTCGCCGGGAGGGTTTGGGAGACCCAGTACTTC,CASSFAGRVWETQYF
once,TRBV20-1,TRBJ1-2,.,TGCAGTGCTAGAGACCGACAGGGCTACACCTTC,CSARDRQGYTF
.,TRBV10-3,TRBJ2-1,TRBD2,TGTGCCATCAGTGCTAGCGGGACTGTTAGGGGGGTCAATGAGCAGTTCTTC,CAISASGTVRGVNEQFF
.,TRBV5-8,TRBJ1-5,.,TGTGCCAGCAGCTTGGCCGGGAACAGCGCGAATCAGCCCCAGCATTTT,CASSLAGNSANQPQHF
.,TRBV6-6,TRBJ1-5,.,TGTGCCAGCAGTATCGGACTAATAGATCAGCCCCAGCATTTT,CASSIGLIDQPQHF
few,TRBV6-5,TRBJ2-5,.,TGTGCCAGCAGTTACTCGGTTACTTCTCAAGAGACCCAGTACTTC,CASSYSVTSQETQYF
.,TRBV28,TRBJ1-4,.,TGTGCCAGCAGCCCCCGGCAGGCCCAACCTAATGAAAAACTGTTTTTT,CASSPRQAQPNEKLFF
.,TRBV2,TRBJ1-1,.,TGTGCCAGCAGTGTGGCTAGGAACACTGAAGCTTTCTTT,CASSVARNTEAFF
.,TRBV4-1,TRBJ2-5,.,TGCGCCAGCAGCCAAGAGGGGGGGCGTGATGATCGGGAGACCCAGTACTTC,CASSQEGGRDDRETQYF
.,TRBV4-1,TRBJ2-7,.,TGCGCCAGCAGCCAAGAGCAGCGATACTACGAGCAGTACTTC,CASSQEQRYYEQYF
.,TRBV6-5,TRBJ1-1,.,TGTGCCAGCAGTCAAAGACAGTTCTCTGAAGCTTTCTTT,CASSQRQFSEAFF
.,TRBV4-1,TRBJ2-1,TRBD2,TGCGCCAGCAGCCAGGGCCGGGGGGGGTTTGGTGAGCAGTTCTTC,CASSQGRGGFGEQFF
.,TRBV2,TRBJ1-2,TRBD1,TGTGCCAGCATAGGGACAGTTAACTATGGCTACACCTTC,CASIGTVNYGYTF
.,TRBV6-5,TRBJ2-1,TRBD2,TGTGCCAGCACCCCCTTGGGACTAGCCTACAATGAGCAGTTCTTC,CASTPLGLAYNEQFF
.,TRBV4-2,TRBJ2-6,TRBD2,TGTGCCAGCAGCCGGACTAGCGGCTCTGGGGCCAACGTCCTGACTTTC,CASSRTSGSGANVLTF
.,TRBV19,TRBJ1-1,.,TGTGCCAGTAGTTTCCCGACGGGGAACACTGAAGCTTTCTTT,CASSFPTGNTEAFF
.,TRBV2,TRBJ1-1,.,TGTGCCAGCAGCGTCCCCTCAACTGGCGCGGTGAACACTGAAGCTTTCTTT,CASSVPSTGAVNTEAFF
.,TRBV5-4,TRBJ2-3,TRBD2,TGTGCCAGCAGCAGGCTAGCGGGACGCACAGATACGCAGTATTTT,CASSRLAGRTDTQYF
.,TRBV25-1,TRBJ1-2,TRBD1,TGTGCCAGCAGTGATCCCGGGACAGTCAACTATGGCTACACCTTC,CASSDPGTVNYGYTF
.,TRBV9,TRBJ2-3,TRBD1,TGTGCCAGCAGCATAGGGGGCCCTAGCACAGATACGCAGTATTTT,CASSIGGPSTDTQYF
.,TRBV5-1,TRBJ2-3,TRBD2,TGCGCCAGCAGCTTTAGCGGGAGGTACACAGATACGCAGTATTTT,CASSFSGRYTDTQYF
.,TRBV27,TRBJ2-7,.,TGTGCCAGCAGTTTAGGGCCGGGGGCCTACGAGCAGTACTTC,CASSLGPGAYEQYF
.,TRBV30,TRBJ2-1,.,TGTGCCTGGACTAAAACCGGGGAGGCAGAATACAATGAGCAGTTCTTC,CAWTKTGEAEYNEQFF
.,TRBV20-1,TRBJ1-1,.,TGCAGTGCTAGAAGCGGGGACGCTTTCTTT,CSARSGDAFF
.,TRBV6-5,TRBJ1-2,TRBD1,TGTGCCAGCAGTTACTCACCCGACAGGGGGGCCTATGGCTACACCTTC,CASSYSPDRGAYGYTF
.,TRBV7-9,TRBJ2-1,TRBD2,TGTGCCAGCAGGGCTCTAGCGGGAGCTTACAATGAGCAGTTCTTC,CASRALAGAYNEQFF
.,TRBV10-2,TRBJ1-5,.,TGCGCCAGCAGTGAGCAAGGGGGCAATCAGCCCCAGCATTTT,CASSEQGGNQPQHF
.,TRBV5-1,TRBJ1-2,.,TGCGCCAGCAGCTTCGGACAGTTACTTAACTATGGCTACACCTTC,CASSFGQLLNYGYTF
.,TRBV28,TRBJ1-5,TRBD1,TGTGCCAGCAGCCCGGACAGGGGAGGGCAGCCCCAGCATTTT,CASSPDRGGQPQHF
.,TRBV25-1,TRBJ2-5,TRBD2,TGTGCCAGCAGCAAGACTAGCGGGAGAATGGGGGAGACCCAGTACTTC,CASSKTSGRMGETQYF
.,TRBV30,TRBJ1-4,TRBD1,TGTGCCTGGAGTTCCTACAGGGGGACAGCAACTAATGAAAAACTGTTTTTT,CAWSSYRGTATNEKLFF
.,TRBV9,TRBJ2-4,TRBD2,TGTGCCAGCAGCCCAGAGGGTAGCGGGGTAGCCAAAAACATTCAGTACTTC,CASSPEGSGVAKNIQYF
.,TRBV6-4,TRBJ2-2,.,TGTGCCAGCAGGGAGGGCACCGGGGAGCTGTTTTTT,CASREGTGELFF
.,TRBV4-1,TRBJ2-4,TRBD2,TGCGCCAGCAGCCAAGTTGGACTAGCGAGAGCCAAAAACATTCAGTACTTC,CASSQVGLARAKNIQYF
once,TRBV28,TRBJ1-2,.,TGTGCCAGCAGTTTCGGAACGGGTGGCTACACCTTC,CASSFGTGGYTF
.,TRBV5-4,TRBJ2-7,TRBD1,TGTGCCAGCAGCTTGAGGCAGGGGGCCTACGAGCAGTACTTC,CASSLRQGAYEQYF
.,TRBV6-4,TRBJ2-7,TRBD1,TGTGCCAGCAGTGAGGGGACAGGGGGCTACGAGCAGTACTTC,CASSEGTGGYEQYF
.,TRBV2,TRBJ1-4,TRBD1,TGTGCCAGCAGTGAAACCCCGCGTCTGACAGGGACTAATGAAAAACTGTTTTTT,CASSETPRLTGTNEKLFF
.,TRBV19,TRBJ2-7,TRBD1,TGTGCCAGTAGTACCCGACAGGGTTCCTACGAGCAGTACTTC,CASSTRQGSYEQYF
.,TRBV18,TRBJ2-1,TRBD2,TGTGCCAGCTCACCAGGGAGGGTCCACCTCTACAATGAGCAGTTCTTC,CASSPGRVHLYNEQFF
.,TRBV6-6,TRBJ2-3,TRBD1,TGTGCCAGCAGTTACTCGGGGACAGGGACAGATACGCAGTATTTT,CASSYSGTGTDTQYF
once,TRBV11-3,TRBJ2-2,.,TGTGCCAGCAGCGCCAGGACAGCCACCGGGGAGCTGTTTTTT,CASSARTATGELFF
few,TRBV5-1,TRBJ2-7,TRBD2,TGCGCCAGCAGCTTGATGGGACTAACCTACGAGCAGTACTTC,CASSLMGLTYEQYF
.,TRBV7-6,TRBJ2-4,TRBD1,TGTGCCAGCAGCTCCACAGTGACAGGGGCCAAAAACATTCAGTACTTC,CASSSTVTGAKNIQYF
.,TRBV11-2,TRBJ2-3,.,TGTGCCAGCAGCCTCATCGCGTCGACAGATACGCAGTATTTT,CASSLIASTDTQYF
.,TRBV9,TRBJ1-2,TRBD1,TGTGCCAGCAGCCCCTCCGGGACAGGGAACTATGGCTACACCTTC,CASSPSGTGNYGYTF
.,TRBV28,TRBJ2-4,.,TGTGCCAGCAGTGACCCCGGGACAAACAAAAACATTCAGTACTTC,CASSDPGTNKNIQYF
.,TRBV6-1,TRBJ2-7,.,TGTGCCAGCACAGGACAAAACTCCTACGAGCAGTACTTC,CASTGQNSYEQYF
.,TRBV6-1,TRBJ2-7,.,TGTGCCAGCAGTGAAGGAAGGACCACTAGCAAACCCCGACCTTACGAGCAGTACTTC,CASSEGRTTSKPRPYEQYF
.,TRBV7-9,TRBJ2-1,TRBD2,TGTGCCAGCGTAAACAGCGGGAGAGACCGTTACAATGAGCAGTTCTTC,CASVNSGRDRYNEQFF
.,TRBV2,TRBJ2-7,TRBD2,TGTGCCAGCAGGAGCGGACTAGCGGCCTACGAGCAGTACTTC,CASRSGLAAYEQYF